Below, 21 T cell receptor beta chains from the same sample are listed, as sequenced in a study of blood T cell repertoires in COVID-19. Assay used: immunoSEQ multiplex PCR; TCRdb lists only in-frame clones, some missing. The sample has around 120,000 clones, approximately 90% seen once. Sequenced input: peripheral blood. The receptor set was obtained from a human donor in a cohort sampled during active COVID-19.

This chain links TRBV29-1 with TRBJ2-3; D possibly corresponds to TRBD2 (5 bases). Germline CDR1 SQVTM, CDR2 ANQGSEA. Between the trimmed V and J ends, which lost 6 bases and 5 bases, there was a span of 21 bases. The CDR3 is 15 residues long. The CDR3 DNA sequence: TGCAGCGTCGCCTCGGGGAGCTGGACTGTAGATACGCAGTATTTT. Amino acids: CSVASGSWTVDTQYF.

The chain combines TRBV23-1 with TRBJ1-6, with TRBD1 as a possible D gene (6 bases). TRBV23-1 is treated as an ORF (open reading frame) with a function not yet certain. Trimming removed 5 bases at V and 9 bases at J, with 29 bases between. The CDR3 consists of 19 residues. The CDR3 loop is CASSFSGGGQSPLGSPLHF. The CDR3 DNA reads TGCGCCAGCAGTTTCTCAGGAGGAGGACAGTCTCCTTTAGGTTCACCCCTCCACTTT.

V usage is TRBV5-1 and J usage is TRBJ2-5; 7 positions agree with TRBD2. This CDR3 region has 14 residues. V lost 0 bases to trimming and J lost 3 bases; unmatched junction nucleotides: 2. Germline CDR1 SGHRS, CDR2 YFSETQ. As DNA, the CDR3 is TGCGCCAGCAGCTTGGTGGGAGGGGAAGAGACCCAGTACTTC. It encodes CASSLVGGEETQYF. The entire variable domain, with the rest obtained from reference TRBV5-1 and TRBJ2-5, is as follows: KAGVTQTPRYLIKTRGQQVTLSCSPISGHRSVSWYQQTPGQGLQFLFEYFSETQRNKGNFPGRFSGRQFSNSRSEMNVSTLELGDSALYLCASSLVGGEETQYFGPGTRLLVL.

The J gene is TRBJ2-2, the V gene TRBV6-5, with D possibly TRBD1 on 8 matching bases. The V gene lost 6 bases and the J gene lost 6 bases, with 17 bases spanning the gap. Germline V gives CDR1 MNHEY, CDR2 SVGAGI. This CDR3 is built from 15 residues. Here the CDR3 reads CASRMDRAGAGELFF. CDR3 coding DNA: TGTGCCAGCAGGATGGACAGGGCGGGGGCCGGGGAGCTGTTTTTT.

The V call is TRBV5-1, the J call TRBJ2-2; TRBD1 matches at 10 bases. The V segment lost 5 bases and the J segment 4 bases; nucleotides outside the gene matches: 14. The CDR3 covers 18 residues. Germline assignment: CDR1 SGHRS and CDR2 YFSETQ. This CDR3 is CASSRGGTGAGGTGELFF. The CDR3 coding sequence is TGCGCCAGCAGTCGAGGCGGGACAGGGGCCGGAGGCACCGGGGAGCTGTTTTTT.

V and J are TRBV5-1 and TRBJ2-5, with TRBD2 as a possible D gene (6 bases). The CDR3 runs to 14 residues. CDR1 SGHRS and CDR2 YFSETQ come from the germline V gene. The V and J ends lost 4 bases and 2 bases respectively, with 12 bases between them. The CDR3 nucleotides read TGCGCCAGCAGCCCCGGGACTCAGCAAGAGACCCAGTACTTC. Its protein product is CASSPGTQQETQYF.

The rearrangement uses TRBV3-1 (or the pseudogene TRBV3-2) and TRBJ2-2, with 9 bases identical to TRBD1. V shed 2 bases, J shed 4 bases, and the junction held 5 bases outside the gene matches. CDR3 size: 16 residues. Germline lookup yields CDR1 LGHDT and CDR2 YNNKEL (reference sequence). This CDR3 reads CASSQRTGARTGELFF. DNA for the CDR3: TGTGCCAGCAGCCAACGGACAGGGGCGCGCACCGGGGAGCTGTTTTTT.

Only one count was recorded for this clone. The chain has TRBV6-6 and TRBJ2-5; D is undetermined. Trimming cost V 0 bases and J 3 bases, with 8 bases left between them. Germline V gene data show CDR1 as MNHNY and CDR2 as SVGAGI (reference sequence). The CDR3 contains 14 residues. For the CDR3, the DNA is TGTGCCAGCAGTTACTCGCTAGTTGAAGAGACCCAGTACTTC. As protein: CASSYSLVEETQYF.

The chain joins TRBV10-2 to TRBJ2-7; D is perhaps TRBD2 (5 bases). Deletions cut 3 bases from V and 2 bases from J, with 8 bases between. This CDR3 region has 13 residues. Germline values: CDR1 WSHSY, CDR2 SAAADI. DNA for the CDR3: TGCGCCAGCAGTGAAGAGAGGGCCTACGAGCAGTACTTC. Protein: CASSEERAYEQYF.

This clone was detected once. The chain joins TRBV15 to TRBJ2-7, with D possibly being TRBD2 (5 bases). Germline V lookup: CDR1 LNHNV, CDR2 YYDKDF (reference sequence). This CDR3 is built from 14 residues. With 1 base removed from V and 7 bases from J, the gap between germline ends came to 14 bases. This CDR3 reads CATSRAGTTREQYF. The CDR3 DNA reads TGTGCCACCAGCAGAGCGGGAACTACGAGGGAGCAGTACTTC. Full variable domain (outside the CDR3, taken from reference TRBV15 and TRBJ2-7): DAMVIQNPRYQVTQFGKPVTLSCSQTLNHNVMYWYQQKSSQAPKLLFHYYDKDFNNEADTPDNFQSRRPNTSFCFLDIRSPGLGDTAMYLCATSRAGTTREQYFGPGTRLTVT.

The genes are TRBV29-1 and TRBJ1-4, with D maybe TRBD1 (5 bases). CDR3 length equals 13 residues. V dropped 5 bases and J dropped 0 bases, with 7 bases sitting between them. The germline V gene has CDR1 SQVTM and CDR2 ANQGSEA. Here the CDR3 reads CSVTGATNEKLFF. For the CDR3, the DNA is TGCAGCGTTACGGGGGCAACTAATGAAAAACTGTTTTTT.

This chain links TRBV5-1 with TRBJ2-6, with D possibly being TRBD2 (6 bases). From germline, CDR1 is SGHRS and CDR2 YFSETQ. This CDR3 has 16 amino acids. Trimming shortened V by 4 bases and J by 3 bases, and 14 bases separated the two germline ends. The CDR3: CASSPPREVGANVLTF. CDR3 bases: TGCGCCAGCAGCCCTCCGAGGGAGGTTGGGGCCAACGTCCTGACTTTC.

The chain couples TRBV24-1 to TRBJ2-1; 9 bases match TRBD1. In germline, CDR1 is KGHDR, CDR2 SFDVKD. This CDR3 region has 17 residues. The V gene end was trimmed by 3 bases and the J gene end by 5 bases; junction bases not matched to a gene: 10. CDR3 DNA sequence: TGTGCCACCAGTGATCCCACCCCTGGGGACAGGGACAATGAGCAGTTCTTC. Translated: CATSDPTPGDRDNEQFF.

This CDR3 is CASSLDRGGPQNNEQFF. In DNA, the CDR3 is TGCGCCAGCAGCTTGGACAGGGGGGGCCCTCAAAACAATGAGCAGTTCTTC. The rearrangement links TRBV5-1 to TRBJ2-1; perhaps TRBD1 as D (8 bases). Germline CDR1 and CDR2: SGHRS and YFSETQ. Trimming left V 0 bases short and J 5 bases short, with 18 bases between. The CDR3 loop spans 17 amino acids.

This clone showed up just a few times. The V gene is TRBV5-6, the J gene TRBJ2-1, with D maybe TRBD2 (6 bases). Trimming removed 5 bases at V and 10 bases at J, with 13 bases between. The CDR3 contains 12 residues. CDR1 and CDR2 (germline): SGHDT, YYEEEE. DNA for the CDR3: TGTGCCAGCAGGCCTCCTGGGGGGGAGCAGTTCTTC. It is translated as CASRPPGGEQFF.

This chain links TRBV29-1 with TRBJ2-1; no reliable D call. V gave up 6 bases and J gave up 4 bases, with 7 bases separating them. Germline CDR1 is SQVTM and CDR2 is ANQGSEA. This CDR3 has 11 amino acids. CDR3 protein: CSVVNYNEQFF. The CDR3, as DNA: TGCAGCGTCGTAAATTACAATGAGCAGTTCTTC.

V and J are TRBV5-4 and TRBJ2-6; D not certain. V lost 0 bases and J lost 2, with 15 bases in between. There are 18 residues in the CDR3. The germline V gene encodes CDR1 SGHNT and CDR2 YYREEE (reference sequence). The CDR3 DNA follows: TGTGCCAGCAGCTTGGGGGCCAATCTGGTAGCTGGGGCCAACGTCCTGACTTTC. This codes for CASSLGANLVAGANVLTF.

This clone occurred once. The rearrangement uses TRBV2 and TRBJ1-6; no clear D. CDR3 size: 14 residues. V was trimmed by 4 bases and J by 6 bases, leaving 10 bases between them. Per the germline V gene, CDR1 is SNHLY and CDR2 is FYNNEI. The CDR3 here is CASSVEQLNSPLHF. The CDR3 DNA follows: TGTGCCAGCAGTGTCGAACAGCTTAATTCACCCCTCCACTTT.

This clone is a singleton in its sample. The CDR3 region is CASSWGQGGYEQYF. The CDR3, as DNA: TGTGCCAGCAGCTGGGGACAGGGCGGGTACGAGCAGTACTTC. The J gene is TRBJ2-7, the V gene TRBV28; 9 bases agree with TRBD1. The CDR3 totals 14 residues. Germline CDR1 reads MDHEN; CDR2 reads SYDVKM. The V segment lost 6 bases and the J segment 4 bases; nucleotides outside the gene matches: 7.

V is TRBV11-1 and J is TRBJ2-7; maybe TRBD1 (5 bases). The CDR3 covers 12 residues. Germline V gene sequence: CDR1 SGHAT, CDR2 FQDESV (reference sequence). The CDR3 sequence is CGPSGAVYEQYF. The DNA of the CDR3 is TGTGGTCCATCTGGGGCGGTTTACGAGCAGTACTTC. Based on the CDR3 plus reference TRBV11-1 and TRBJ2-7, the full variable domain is EAEVAQSPRYKITEKSQAVAFWCDPISGHATLYWYRQILGQGPELLVQFQDESVVDDSQLPKDRFSAERLKGVDSTLKIQPAELGDSAMYLCGPSGAVYEQYFGPGTRLTVT.

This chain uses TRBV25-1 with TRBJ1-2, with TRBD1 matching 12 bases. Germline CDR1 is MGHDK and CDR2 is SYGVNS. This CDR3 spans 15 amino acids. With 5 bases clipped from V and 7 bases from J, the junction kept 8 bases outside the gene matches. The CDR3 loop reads CASSPPGTGGRGYTF. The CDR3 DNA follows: TGTGCCAGCAGTCCACCCGGGACAGGGGGCCGTGGCTACACCTTC.